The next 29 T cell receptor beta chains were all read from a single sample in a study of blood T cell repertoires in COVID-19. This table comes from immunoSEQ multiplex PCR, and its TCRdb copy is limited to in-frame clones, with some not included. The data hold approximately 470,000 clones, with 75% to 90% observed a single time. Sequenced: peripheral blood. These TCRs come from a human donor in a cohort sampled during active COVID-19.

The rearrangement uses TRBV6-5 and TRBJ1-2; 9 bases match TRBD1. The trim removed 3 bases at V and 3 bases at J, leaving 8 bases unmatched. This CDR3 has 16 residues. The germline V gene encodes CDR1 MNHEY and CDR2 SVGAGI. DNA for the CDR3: TGTGCCAGCAGTTATGGGGGACAGGGATTTGACTATGGCTACACCTTC. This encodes CASSYGGQGFDYGYTF.

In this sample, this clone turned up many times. The CDR3, as DNA: TGTGCCAGCAGAGACAGGGGAAGCAATCAGCCCCAGCATTTT. This encodes CASRDRGSNQPQHF. The rearrangement links TRBV27 to TRBJ1-5; 8 bases line up with TRBD1. The CDR3 loop spans 14 amino acids. CDR1 MNHEY and CDR2 SMNVEV come from the germline V gene (reference sequence). With V trimmed by 6 bases and J by 1 base, 2 bases remained unmatched.

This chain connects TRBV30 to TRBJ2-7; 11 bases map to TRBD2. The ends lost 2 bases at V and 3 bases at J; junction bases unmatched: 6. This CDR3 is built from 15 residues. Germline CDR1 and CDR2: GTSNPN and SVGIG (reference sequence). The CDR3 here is CAWSRSLAGVYEQYF. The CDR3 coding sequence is TGTGCCTGGAGTAGGTCACTAGCGGGAGTCTACGAGCAGTACTTC.

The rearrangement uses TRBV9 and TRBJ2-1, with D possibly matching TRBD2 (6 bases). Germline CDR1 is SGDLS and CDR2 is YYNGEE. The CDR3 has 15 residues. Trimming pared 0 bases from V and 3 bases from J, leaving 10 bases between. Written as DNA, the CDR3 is TGTGCCAGCAGCGTAGCGGGCGGGAACTACAATGAGCAGTTCTTC. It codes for CASSVAGGNYNEQFF.

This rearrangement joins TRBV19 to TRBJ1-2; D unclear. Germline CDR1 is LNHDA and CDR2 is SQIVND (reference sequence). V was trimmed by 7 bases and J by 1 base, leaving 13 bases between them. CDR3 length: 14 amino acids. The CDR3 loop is CASKEDQRNYGYTF. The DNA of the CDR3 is TGTGCCAGTAAAGAGGATCAGCGTAACTATGGCTACACCTTC.

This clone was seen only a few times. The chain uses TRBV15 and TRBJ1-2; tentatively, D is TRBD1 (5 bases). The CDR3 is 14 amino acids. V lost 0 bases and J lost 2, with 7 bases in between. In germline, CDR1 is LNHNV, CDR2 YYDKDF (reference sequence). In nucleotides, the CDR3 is TGTGCCACCAGCAGAGACAGGGTCAACTATGGCTACACCTTC. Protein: CATSRDRVNYGYTF.

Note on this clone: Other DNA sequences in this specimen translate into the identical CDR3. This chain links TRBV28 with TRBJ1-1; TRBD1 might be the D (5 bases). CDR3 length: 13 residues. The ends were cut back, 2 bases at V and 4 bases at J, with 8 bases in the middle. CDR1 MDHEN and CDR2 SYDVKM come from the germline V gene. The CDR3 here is CASSLQGRTEAFF. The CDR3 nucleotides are TGTGCCAGCAGTTTACAGGGCCGCACTGAAGCTTTCTTT.

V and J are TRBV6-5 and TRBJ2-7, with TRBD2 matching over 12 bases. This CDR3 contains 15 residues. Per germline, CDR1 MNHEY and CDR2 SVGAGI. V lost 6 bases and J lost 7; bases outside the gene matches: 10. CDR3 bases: TGTGCCAGCAGCATTCCGGGACTAGCGGGTAGGGAGCAGTACTTC. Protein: CASSIPGLAGREQYF.

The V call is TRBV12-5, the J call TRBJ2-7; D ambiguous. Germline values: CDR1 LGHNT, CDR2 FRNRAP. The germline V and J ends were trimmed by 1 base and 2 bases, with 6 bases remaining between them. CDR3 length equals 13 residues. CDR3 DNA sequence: TGTGCTAGTGGTTTGGGTTTAACCTACGAGCAGTACTTC. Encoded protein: CASGLGLTYEQYF. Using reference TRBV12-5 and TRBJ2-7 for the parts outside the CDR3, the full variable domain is DARVTQTPRHKVTEMGQEVTMRCQPILGHNTVFWYRQTMMQGLELLAYFRNRAPLDDSGMPKDRFSAEMPDATLATLKIQPSEPRDSAVYFCASGLGLTYEQYFGPGTRLTVT.

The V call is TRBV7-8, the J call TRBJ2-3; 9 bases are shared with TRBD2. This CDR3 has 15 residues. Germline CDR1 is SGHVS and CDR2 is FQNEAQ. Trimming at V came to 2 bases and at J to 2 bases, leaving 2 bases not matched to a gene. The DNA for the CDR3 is TGTGCCAGCAGCTTAAGGGGACTAGCCACAGATACGCAGTATTTT. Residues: CASSLRGLATDTQYF. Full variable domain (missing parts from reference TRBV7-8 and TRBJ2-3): GAGVSQSPRYKVAKRGQDVALRCDPISGHVSLFWYQQALGQGPEFLTYFQNEAQLDKSGLPSDRFFAERPEGSVSTLKIQRTQQEDSAVYLCASSLRGLATDTQYFGPGTRLTVL.

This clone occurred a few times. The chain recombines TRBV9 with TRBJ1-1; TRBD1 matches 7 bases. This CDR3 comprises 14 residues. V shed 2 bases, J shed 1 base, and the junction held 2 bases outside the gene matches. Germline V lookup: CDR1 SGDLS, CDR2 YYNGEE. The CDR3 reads CASSVRTGNTEAFF. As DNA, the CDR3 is TGTGCCAGCAGCGTCCGGACAGGGAACACTGAAGCTTTCTTT.

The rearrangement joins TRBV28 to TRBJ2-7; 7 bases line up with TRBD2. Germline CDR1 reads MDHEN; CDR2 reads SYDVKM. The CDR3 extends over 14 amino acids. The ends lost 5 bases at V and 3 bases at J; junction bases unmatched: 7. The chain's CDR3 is CASSTRGVYYEQYF. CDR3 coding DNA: TGTGCCAGCAGTACACGGGGGGTATACTACGAGCAGTACTTC.

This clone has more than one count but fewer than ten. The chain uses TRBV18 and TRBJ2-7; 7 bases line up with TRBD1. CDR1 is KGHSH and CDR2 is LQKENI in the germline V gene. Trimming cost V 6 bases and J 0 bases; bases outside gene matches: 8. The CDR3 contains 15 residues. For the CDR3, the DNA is TGTGCCAGCTCGCAGGGACAGCAAAACTCCTACGAGCAGTACTTC. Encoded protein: CASSQGQQNSYEQYF.

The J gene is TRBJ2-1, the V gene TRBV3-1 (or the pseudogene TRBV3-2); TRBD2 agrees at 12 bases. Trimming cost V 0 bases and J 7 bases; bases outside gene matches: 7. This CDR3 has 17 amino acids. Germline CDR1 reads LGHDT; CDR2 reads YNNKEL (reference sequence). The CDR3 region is CASSQDRTSGIWNEQFF. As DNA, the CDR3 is TGTGCCAGCAGCCAAGATAGGACTAGCGGGATATGGAATGAGCAGTTCTTC.

CDR3 sequence reads: CASREQVVNTEAFF. In nucleotides, the CDR3 is TGTGCCAGCAGGGAGCAAGTGGTGAACACTGAAGCTTTCTTT. The chain employs TRBV28 and TRBJ1-1, with no clear D. Germline CDR1 reads MDHEN; CDR2 reads SYDVKM. V lost 6 bases to trimming and J lost 0 bases, with 11 bases between them. The CDR3 totals 14 residues.

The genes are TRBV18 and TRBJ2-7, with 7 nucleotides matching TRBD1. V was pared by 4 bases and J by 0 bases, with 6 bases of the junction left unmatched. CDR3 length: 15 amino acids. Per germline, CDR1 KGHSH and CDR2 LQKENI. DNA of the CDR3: TGTGCCAGCTCACAGAGGGACAGCATCTCCTACGAGCAGTACTTC. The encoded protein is CASSQRDSISYEQYF.

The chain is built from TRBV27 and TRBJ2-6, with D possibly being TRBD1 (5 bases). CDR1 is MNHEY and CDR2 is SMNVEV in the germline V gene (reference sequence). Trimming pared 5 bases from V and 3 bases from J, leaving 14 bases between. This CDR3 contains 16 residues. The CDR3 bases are TGTGCCAGCAGTAAAGCAGGGCAGCTTGGGGCCAACGTCCTGACTTTC. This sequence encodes CASSKAGQLGANVLTF.

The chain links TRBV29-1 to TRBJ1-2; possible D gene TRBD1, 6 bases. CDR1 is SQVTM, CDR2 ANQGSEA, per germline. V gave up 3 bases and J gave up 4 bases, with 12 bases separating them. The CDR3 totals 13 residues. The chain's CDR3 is CSVEPSDSYGYTF. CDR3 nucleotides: TGCAGCGTTGAGCCTTCGGACAGCTATGGCTACACCTTC.

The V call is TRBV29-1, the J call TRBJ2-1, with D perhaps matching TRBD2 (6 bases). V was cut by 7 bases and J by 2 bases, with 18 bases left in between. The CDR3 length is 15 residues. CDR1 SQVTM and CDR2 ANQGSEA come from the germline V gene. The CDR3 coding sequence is TGCAGCGGGGGGGAGGTACAGCGGGCCTACAATGAGCAGTTCTTC. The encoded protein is CSGGEVQRAYNEQFF.

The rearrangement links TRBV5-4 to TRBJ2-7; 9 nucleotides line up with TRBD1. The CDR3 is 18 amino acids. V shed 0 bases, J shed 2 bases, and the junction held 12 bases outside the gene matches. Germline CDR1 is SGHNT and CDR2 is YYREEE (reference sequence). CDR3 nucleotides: TGTGCCAGCAGCTTGGCCCCAGGGACAGGGTATCGGCCCTACGAGCAGTACTTC. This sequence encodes CASSLAPGTGYRPYEQYF.

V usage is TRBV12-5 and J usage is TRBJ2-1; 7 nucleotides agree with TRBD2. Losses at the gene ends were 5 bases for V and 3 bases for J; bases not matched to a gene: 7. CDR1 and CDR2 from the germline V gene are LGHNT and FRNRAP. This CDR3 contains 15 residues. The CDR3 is CASGLEIAGYNEQFF. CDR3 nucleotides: TGTGCTAGTGGTCTCGAGATAGCGGGCTACAATGAGCAGTTCTTC. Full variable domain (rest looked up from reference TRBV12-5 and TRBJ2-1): DARVTQTPRHKVTEMGQEVTMRCQPILGHNTVFWYRQTMMQGLELLAYFRNRAPLDDSGMPKDRFSAEMPDATLATLKIQPSEPRDSAVYFCASGLEIAGYNEQFFGPGTRLTVL.

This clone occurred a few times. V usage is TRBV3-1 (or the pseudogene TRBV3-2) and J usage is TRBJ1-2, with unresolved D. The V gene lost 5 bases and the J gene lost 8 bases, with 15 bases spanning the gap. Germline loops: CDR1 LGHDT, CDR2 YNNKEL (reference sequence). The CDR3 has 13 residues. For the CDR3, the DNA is TGTGCCAGCAGCTCAAGCTACGGGGAAGGCTACACCTTC. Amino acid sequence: CASSSSYGEGYTF.

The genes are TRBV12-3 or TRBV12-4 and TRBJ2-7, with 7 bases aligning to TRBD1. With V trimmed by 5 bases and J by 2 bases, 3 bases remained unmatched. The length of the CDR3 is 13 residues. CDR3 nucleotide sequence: TGTGCCAGCAGTAGGACAGGAACCTACGAGCAGTACTTC. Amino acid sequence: CASSRTGTYEQYF.

CDR3 protein: CASSWGDRVDITGANVLTF. The CDR3 bases are TGTGCCAGCAGCTGGGGGGACAGGGTGGATATTACTGGGGCCAACGTCCTGACTTTC. The rearrangement joins TRBV5-4 to TRBJ2-6; 9 positions match TRBD1. The J segment lost 2 bases and the V segment lost 3 bases, leaving 12 bases of the junction unmatched. CDR1 and CDR2 from the germline V gene are SGHNT and YYREEE (reference sequence). The CDR3 consists of 19 residues.

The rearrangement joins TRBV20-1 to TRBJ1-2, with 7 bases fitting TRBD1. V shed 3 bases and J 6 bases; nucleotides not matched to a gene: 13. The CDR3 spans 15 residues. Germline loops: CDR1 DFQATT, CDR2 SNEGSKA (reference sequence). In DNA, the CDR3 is TGCAGTGCTAGTCCCTCCACAGACAGGGAGAATGGCTACACCTTC. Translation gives CSASPSTDRENGYTF.

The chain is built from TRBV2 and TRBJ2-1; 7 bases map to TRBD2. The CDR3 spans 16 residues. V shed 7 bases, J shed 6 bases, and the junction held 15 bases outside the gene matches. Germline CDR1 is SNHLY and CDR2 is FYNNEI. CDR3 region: CASTWDSGGYGNEQFF. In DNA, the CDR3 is TGTGCCAGCACATGGGATTCGGGGGGATATGGCAATGAGCAGTTCTTC.

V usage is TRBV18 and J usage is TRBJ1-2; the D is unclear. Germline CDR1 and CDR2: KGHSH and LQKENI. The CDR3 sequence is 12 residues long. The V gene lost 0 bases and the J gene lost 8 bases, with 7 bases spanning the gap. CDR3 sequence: CASSPPMRGYTF. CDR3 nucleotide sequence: TGTGCCAGCTCACCACCGATGCGAGGCTACACCTTC.

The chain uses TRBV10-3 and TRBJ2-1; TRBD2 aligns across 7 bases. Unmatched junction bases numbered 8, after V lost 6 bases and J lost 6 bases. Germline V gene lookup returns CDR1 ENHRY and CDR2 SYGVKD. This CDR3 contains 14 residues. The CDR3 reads CAIRLGLAANEQFF. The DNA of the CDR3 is TGTGCCATCAGGCTGGGGCTAGCGGCCAATGAGCAGTTCTTC.

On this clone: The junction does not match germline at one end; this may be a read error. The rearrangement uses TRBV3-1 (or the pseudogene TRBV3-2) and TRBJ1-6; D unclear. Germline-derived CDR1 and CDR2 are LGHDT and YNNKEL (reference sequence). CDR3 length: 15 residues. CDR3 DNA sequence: TGCGCCAGCAGCCATATAGCCATCTATAATTCACCCCTCCACTTT. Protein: CASSHIAIYNSPLHF.